This T cell receptor beta chain is drawn from a study of blood T cell repertoires in COVID-19. Whole-study context: The cDNA or gDNA used as material had been derived from T cells, B-cell-depleted T cells, or PBMCs.

V gave up 5 bases and J gave up 2 bases, with 3 bases separating them. The V gene's germline CDR1 is GTSNPN and CDR2 SVGIG (reference sequence). This CDR3 has 10 residues. Sequencing was performed with immunoSEQ multiplex PCR; in TCRdb, only in-frame clones are kept and a portion is missing. Altogether 150,000 to 200,000 clones are present, 80% to 90% being singletons, with the ten largest covering 13% to 15%. What was sequenced was peripheral blood. This sequence originates from an older woman with COVID-19, enrolled during active disease. The rearrangement links TRBV30 to TRBJ1-2, with D unresolved. CDR3 sequence: CAWLNYGYTF. The CDR3 coding sequence is TGTGCCTGGCTCAACTATGGCTACACCTTC.